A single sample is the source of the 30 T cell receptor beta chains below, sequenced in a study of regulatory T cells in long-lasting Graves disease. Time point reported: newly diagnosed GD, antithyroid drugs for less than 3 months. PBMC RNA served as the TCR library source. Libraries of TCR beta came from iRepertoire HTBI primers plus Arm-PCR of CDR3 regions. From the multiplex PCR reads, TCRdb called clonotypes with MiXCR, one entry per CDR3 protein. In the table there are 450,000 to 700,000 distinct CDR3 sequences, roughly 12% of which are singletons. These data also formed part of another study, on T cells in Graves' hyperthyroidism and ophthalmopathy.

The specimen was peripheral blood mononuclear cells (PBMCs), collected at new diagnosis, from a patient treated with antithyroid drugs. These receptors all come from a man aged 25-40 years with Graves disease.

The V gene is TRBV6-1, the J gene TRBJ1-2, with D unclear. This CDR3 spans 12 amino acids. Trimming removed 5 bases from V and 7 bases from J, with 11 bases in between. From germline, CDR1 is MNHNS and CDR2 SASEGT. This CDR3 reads CASSPSTGGYTF. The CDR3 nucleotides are TGTGCCAGCAGTCCTTCGACTGGTGGCTACACCTTC.

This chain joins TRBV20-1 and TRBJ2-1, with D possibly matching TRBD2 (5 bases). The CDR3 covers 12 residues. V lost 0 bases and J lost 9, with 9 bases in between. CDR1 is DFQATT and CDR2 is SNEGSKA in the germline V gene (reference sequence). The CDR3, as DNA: TGCAGTGCTAGAGAAAACCGGGGTGAGCAGTTCTTC. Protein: CSARENRGEQFF.

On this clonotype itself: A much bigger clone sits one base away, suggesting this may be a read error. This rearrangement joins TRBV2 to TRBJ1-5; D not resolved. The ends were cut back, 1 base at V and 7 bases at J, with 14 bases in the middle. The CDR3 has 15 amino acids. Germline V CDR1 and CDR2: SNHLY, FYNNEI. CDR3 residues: CASSEVVHPRQPQHF. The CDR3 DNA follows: TGTGCCAGCAGTGAAGTGGTCCACCCCAGGCAGCCCCAGCATTTT.

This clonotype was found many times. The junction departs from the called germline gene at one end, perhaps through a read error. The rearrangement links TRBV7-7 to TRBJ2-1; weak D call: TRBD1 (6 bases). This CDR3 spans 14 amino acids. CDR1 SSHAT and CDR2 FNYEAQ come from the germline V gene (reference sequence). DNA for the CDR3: TGTGCTAGCAGCTTAGCCCAGGGGCTCAATGAGCAGTTCTTC. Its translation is CASSLAQGLNEQFF.

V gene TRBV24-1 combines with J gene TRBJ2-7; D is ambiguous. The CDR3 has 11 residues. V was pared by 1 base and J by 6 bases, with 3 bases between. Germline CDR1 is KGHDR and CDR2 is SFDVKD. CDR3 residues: CATSDFGEQYF. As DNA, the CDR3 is TGTGCCACCAGTGATTTTGGCGAGCAGTACTTC.

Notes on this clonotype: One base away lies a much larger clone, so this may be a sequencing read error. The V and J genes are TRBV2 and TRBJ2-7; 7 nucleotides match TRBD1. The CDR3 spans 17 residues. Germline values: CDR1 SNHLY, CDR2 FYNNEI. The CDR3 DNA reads TGTGACAGCAGCCAAGATTATGAGGGGGCCGTCTCCTACGAGCAGTACTTC. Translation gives CDSSQDYEGAVSYEQYF. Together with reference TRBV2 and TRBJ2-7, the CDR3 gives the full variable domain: EPEVTQTPSHQVTQMGQEVILRCVPISNHLYFYWYRQILGQKVEFLVSFYNNEISEKSEIFDDQFSVERPDGSNFTLKIRSTKLEDSAMYFCDSSQDYEGAVSYEQYFGPGTRLTVT.

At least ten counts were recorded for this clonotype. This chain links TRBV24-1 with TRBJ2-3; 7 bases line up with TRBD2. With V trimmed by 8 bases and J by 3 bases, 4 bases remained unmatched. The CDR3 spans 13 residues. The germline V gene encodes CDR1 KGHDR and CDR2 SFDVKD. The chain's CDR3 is CATKREGTDTQYF. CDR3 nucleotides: TGTGCCACCAAGCGGGAAGGAACAGATACGCAGTATTTT.

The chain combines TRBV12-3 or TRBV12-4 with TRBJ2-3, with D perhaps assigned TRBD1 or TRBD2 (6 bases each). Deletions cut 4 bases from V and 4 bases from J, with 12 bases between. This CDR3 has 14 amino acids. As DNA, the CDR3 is TGTGCCAGCAGTTCCCCAAGGGGGGCAGATACGCAGTATTTT. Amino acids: CASSSPRGADTQYF.

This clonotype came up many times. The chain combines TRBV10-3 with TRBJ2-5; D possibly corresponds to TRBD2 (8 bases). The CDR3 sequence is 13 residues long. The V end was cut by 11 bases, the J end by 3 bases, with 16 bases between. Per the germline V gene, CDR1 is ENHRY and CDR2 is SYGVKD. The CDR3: CAVRGGTEETQYF. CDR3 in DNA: TGTGCCGTACGGGGGGGGACAGAAGAGACCCAGTACTTC.

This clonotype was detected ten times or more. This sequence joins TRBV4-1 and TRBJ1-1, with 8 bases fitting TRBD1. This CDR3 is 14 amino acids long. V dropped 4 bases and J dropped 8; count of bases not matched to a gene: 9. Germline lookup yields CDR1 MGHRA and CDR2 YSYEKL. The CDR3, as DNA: TGCGCCAGCAGCCCAGACTCGGACAGGGTGGAAGCTTTCTTT. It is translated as CASSPDSDRVEAFF.

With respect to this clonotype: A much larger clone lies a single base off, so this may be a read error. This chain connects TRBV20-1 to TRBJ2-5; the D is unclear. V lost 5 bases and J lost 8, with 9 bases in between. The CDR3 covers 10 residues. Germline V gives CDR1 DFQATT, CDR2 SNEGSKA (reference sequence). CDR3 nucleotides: TGCAGTGCTTACCGAGATACCCAGTACTTC. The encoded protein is CSAYRDTQYF.

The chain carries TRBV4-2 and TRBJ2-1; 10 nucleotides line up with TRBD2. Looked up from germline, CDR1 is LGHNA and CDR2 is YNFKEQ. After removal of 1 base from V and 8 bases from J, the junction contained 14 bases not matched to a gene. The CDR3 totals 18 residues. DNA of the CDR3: TGTGCCAGCAGCCAAGTACGGACTAGCGGAGGAAATGAGGATGAGCAGTTCTTC. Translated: CASSQVRTSGGNEDEQFF.

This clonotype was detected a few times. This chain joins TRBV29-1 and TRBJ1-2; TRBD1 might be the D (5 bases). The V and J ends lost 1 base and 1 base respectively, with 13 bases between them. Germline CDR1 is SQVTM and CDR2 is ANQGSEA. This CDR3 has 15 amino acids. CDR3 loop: CSVEAPGEYNYGYTF. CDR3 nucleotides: TGCAGCGTTGAAGCGCCGGGGGAATATAACTATGGCTACACCTTC.

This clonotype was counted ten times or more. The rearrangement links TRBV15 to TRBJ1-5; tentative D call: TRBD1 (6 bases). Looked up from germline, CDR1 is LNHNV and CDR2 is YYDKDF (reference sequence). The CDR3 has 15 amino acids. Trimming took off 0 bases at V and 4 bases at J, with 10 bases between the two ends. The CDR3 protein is CATSRDLGANQPQHF. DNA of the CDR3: TGTGCCACCAGCAGAGATTTGGGGGCTAATCAGCCCCAGCATTTT. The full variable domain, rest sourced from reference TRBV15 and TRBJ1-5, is DAMVIQNPRYQVTQFGKPVTLSCSQTLNHNVMYWYQQKSSQAPKLLFHYYDKDFNNEADTPDNFQSRRPNTSFCFLDIRSPGLGDTAMYLCATSRDLGANQPQHFGDGTRLSIL.

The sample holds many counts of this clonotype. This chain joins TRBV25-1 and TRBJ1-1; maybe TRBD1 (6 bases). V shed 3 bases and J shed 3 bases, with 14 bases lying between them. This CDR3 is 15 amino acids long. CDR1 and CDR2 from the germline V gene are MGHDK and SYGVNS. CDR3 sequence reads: CASSDPTGWDTEAFF. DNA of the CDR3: TGTGCCAGCAGTGATCCGACAGGATGGGACACTGAAGCTTTCTTT.

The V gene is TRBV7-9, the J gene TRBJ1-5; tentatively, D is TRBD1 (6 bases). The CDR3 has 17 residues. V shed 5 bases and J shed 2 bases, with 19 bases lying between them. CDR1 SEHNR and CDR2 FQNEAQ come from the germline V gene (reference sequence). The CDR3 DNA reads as TGTGCCAGCAGCACCTGGACCTGCCCAGGGGGCAATCAGCCCCAGCATTTT. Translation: CASSTWTCPGGNQPQHF.

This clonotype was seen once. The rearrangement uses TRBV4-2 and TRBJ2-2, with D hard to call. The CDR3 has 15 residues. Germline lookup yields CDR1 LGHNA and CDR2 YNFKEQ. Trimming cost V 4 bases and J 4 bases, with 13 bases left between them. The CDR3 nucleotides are TGTGCCAGCAGCCCCGGCGACACTATCACCGGGGAGCTGTTTTTT. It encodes CASSPGDTITGELFF.

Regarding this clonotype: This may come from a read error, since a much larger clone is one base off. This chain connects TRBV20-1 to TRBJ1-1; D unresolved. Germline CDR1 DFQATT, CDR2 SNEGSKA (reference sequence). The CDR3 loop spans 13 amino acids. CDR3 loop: CNAPLGSSTEAFF. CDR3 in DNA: TGCAATGCTCCTCTAGGGTCTAGCACTGAAGCTTTCTTT.

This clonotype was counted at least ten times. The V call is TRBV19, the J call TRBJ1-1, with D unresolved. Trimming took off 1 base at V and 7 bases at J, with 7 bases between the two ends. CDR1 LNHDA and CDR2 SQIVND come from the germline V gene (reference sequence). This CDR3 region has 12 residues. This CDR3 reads CASSIAGYEAFF. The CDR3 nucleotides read TGTGCCAGTAGTATAGCAGGATATGAAGCTTTCTTT.

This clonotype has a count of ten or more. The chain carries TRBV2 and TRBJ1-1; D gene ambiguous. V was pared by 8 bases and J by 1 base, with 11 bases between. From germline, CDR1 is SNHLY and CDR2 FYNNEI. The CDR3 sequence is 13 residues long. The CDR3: CASFLTENTEAFF. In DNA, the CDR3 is TGTGCCAGCTTCCTTACAGAGAACACTGAAGCTTTCTTT.

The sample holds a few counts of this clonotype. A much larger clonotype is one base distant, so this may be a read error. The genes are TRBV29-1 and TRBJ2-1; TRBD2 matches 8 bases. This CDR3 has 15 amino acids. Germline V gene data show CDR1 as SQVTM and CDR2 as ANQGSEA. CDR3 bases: TGCAGCGTCGCCCGACTAGCGTGGAATTACAGTGAGCAGTTCTTC. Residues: CSVARLAWNYSEQFF.

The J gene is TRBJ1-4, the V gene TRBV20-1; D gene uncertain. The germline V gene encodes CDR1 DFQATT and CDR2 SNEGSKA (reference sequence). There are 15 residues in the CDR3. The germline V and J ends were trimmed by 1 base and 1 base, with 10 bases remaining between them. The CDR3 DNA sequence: TGCAGTGCTAGAGTCCCGGAGAAAACTAATGAAAAACTGTTTTTT. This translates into CSARVPEKTNEKLFF.

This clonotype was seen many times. In DNA form, the CDR3 reads TGTGCCAGCAGCTTGGGGACACTACGCACAGATACGCAGTATTTT. It is translated as CASSLGTLRTDTQYF. J is TRBJ2-3 and V is TRBV7-2; D may be TRBD1 (6 bases). This CDR3 region has 15 residues. V dropped 3 bases and J dropped 1 base, with 11 bases sitting between them. The germline gives CDR1 SGHTA, CDR2 FQGNSA.

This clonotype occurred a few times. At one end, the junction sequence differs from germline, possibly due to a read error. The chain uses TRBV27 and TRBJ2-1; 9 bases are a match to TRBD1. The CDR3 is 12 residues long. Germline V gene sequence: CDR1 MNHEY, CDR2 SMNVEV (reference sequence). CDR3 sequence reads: CASSWTGDERFF. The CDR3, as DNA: TGTGCCAGCAGTTGGACAGGGGATGAGCGGTTCTTC.

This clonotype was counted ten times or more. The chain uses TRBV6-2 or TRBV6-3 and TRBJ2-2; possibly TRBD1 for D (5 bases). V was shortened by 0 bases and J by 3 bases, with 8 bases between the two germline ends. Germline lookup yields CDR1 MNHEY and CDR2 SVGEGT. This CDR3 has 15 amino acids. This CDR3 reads CASSYSEGDTGELFF. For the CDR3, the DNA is TGTGCCAGCAGTTACTCGGAAGGGGACACCGGGGAGCTGTTTTTT.

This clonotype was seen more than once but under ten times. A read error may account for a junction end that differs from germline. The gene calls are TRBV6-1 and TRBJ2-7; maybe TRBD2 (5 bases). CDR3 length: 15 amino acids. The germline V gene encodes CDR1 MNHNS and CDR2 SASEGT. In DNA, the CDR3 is TGTGCCAGCAGCGAAGTACGGGGTCGTATGAACGAGCAGTACTTC. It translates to CASSEVRGRMNEQYF.

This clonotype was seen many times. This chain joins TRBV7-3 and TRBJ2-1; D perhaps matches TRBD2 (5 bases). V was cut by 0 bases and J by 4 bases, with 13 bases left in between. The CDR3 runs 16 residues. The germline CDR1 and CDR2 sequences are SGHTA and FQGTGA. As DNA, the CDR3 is TGTGCCAGCAGCTTAACCCCTAGCCCGGGTTACAATGAGCAGTTCTTC. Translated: CASSLTPSPGYNEQFF.

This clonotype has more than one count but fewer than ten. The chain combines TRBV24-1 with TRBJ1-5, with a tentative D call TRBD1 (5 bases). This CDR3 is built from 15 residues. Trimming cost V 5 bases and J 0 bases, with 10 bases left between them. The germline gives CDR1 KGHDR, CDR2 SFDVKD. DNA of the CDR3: TGTGCCACCAGTGGGGACGAGAATAGCAATCAGCCCCAGCATTTT. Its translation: CATSGDENSNQPQHF.

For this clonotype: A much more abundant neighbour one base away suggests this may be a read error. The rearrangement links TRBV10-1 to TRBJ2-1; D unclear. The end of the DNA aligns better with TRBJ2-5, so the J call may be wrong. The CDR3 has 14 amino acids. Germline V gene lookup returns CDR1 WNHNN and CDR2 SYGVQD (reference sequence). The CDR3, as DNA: TGCGCCAGCAGTGAAGAAGTGGCCGAAGAGACCCAGTACTTC. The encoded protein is CASSEEVAEETQYF.

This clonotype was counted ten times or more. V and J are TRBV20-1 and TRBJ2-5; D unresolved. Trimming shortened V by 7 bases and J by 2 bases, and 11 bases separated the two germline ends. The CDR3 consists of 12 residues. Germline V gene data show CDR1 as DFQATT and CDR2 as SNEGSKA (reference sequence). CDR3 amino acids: CSGERVQETQYF. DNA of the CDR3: TGCAGTGGCGAACGGGTACAAGAGACCCAGTACTTC.